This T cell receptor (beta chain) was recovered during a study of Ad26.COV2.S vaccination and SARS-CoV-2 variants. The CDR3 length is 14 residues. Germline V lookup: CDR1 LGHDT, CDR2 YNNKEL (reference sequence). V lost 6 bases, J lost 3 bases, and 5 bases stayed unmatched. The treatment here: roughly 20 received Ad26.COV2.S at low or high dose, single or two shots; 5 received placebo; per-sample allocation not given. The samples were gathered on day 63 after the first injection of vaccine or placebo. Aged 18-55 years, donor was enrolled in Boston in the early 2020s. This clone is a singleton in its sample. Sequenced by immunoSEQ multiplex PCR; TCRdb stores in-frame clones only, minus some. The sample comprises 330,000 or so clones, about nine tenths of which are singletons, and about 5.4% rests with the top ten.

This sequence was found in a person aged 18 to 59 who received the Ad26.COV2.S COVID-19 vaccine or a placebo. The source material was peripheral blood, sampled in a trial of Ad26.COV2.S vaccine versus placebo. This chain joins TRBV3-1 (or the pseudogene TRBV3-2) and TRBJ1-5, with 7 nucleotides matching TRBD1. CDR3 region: CASSRDRANQPQHF. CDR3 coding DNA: TGTGCCAGCAGTCGCGACAGGGCCAATCAGCCCCAGCATTTT.